Described below is a single T cell receptor beta chain sequence and its context. Its antigen remains unidentified. The record originates from a study of vaccination effects on CD4 cells after COVID-19. Findings of the study overall: The study had few convalescent patients and no early post-infection timepoints. Late in the post-vaccination period, infection-induced and vaccine-induced clones underwent marked clonal contraction.

Under the ViraFEST assay, PBMC were stimulated with viral peptide pools so that antigen-specific CD4+ T cells expanded. Sequencing was performed afterwards. Following 10 days of culture, CD4+ T cells were isolated. It was two doses of either the BNT162b2 or mRNA-1273 vaccine that participants received. None of the vaccinated had previously contracted SARS-CoV-2, and their nucleocapsid antibodies tested negative. Cultivation was performed at 1.5 million to 2.5 million PBMC per well with 9 to 10 IU/ml IL-2 and 10 ug/ml peptides added. Some clones are missing from TCRdb's copy, which holds only in-frame ones; the method was immunoSEQ multiplex PCR. The sample consists of some 14,000 clones, 65% to 75% of them appearing once. CDR3 length equals 10 residues. V lost 8 bases and J 5 bases, leaving 9 bases between the germline ends. Germline V gene lookup returns CDR1 DFQATT and CDR2 SNEGSKA (reference sequence).

The chain uses TRBV20-1 and TRBJ2-5; D is unresolved. This TCR came from a human donor who received a COVID-19 vaccine. The sample in question was CD4+ T cells from PBMCs cultured with HCoV-NL63 spike peptides, obtained after COVID-19 vaccination. CDR3 loop: CSPIRETQYF. The DNA of the CDR3 is TGCAGTCCAATTAGGGAGACCCAGTACTTC.